The clone carrying this T cell receptor beta chain was detected only a few times. The antigen is undetermined. This entry belongs to a study of response to subunit inactivated influenza vaccine. Findings and limits, study-wide: Few additional T cells are recruited per seasonal influenza vaccination, authors suggested.

Via MiXCR, TCRdb re-called the RT-PCR reads, giving one row per CDR3 protein. Among hundreds of thousands of distinct CDR3 sequences, about 7.6% were seen once, and the ten largest hold approximately 12%. CDR1 is LNHNV and CDR2 is YYDKDF in the germline V gene (reference sequence). V gave up 5 bases and J gave up 4 bases; unmatched junction bases: 8. This CDR3 is built from 15 residues. This sequence was found in a man between 50 and 70 years old who received an inactivated influenza vaccine. Specimen: PBMCs from blood, collected roughly 24 months after vaccination. This chain joins TRBV15 and TRBJ2-4, with 7 bases lining up with TRBD2. The CDR3: CATSSGRGLKNIQYF. DNA for the CDR3: TGTGCCACCAGCTCGGGGAGGGGACTGAAAAACATTCAGTACTTC. Based on the CDR3 plus reference TRBV15 and TRBJ2-4, the full variable domain is DAMVIQNPRYQVTQFGKPVTLSCSQTLNHNVMYWYQQKSSQAPKLLFHYYDKDFNNEADTPDNFQSRRPNTSFCFLDIRSPGLGDTAMYLCATSSGRGLKNIQYFGAGTRLSVL.